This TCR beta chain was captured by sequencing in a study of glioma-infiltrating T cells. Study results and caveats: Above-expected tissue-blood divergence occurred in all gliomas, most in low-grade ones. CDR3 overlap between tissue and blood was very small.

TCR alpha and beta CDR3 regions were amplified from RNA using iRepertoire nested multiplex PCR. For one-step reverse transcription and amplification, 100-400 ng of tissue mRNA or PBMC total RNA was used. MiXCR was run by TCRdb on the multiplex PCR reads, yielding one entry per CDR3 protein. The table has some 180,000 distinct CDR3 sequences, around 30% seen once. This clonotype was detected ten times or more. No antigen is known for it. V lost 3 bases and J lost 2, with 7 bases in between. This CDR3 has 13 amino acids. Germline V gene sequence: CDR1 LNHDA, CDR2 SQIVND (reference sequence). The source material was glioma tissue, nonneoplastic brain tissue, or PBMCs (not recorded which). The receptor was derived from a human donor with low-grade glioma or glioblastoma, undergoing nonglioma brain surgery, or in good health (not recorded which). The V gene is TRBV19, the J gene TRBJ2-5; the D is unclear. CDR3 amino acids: CASSMRFQETQYF. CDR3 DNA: TGTGCCAGTAGTATGCGGTTTCAAGAGACCCAGTACTTC.